This T cell receptor (beta chain) was identified during a study of T cell responses to AZD1222 COVID-19 vaccine. The germline V gene has CDR1 GTSNPN and CDR2 SVGIG (reference sequence). The CDR3 consists of 15 residues. V lost 1 base, J lost 6 bases, and 4 bases stayed unmatched. Sequencing was performed with immunoSEQ multiplex PCR; in TCRdb, only in-frame clones are kept and a portion is missing. The data hold approximately 140,000 clones, with about 93% observed a single time. The rearrangement links TRBV30 to TRBJ1-6, with 9 nucleotides matching TRBD1. This specimen consisted of peripheral blood, obtained on day 0 of AZD1222 vaccination. The sequence was obtained from an adult in good health. The CDR3 sequence is CAWSAGTGFNSPLHF. CDR3 in DNA: TGTGCCTGGAGTGCCGGGACAGGGTTTAATTCACCCCTCCACTTT.